Below are 27 T cell receptor beta chains sequenced from a single sample in a study of long-term antiretroviral therapy in people with HIV. The authors ran the immunoSEQ assay, v3.0, at survey level. Sequencing used immunoSEQ multiplex PCR; TCRdb keeps in-frame clones, though not all of them. The sample contains tens of thousands of clones, over 75% of which appear only once. Sequenced material: unsorted PBMCs, taken 0.2 years before starting antiretroviral therapy. The receptors originated from a man younger than 30 with HIV.

This rearrangement joins TRBV5-1 to TRBJ2-7, with 9 bases matching TRBD2. This CDR3 has 15 residues. Germline V gives CDR1 SGHRS, CDR2 YFSETQ. After removal of 4 bases from V and 6 bases from J, the junction contained 11 bases not matched to a gene. DNA for the CDR3: TGCGCCAGCAGCGATCCGGCGACTAGCGGAGTCGAGCAGTACTTC. Amino acids: CASSDPATSGVEQYF.

This clone occurred once. The rearrangement uses TRBV2 and TRBJ1-1; perhaps TRBD1 as D (6 bases). The V gene lost 5 bases and the J gene lost 5 bases, with 15 bases spanning the gap. CDR3 size: 14 residues. Germline CDR1 is SNHLY and CDR2 is FYNNEI. The CDR3 coding sequence is TGTGCCAGCAGTCCGGGGGGCTGGAGTACTGAAGCTTTCTTT. Translated: CASSPGGWSTEAFF.

The rearrangement uses TRBV7-2 and TRBJ2-3; 10 positions agree with TRBD2. V was pared by 4 bases and J by 6 bases, with 4 bases of the junction left unmatched. The CDR3 totals 14 residues. Germline V CDR1 and CDR2: SGHTA, FQGNSA. The CDR3 is CASSSQRGGDTQYF. In DNA form, the CDR3 reads TGTGCCAGCAGCTCCCAGCGGGGGGGGGATACGCAGTATTTT.

The chain couples TRBV15 to TRBJ1-4; unclear D gene. Per germline, CDR1 LNHNV and CDR2 YYDKDF (reference sequence). V lost 5 bases, J lost 13 bases, and 23 bases lay in between. CDR3 length: 15 amino acids. The CDR3 spells CATSRKVTAGNILFF. CDR3 DNA sequence: TGTGCCACCAGCCGAAAGGTCACAGCCGGAAATATACTGTTTTTT. The full variable domain, completed using reference TRBV15 and TRBJ1-4, is DAMVIQNPRYQVTQFGKPVTLSCSQTLNHNVMYWYQQKSSQAPKLLFHYYDKDFNNEADTPDNFQSRRPNTSFCFLDIRSPGLGDTAMYLCATSRKVTAGNILFFGSGTQLSVL.

The chain links TRBV5-5 to TRBJ1-1; D may be TRBD1 (5 bases). Germline V gives CDR1 SGHKS, CDR2 YYEKEE (reference sequence). The CDR3 length is 14 residues. Trimming left V 4 bases short and J 7 bases short, with 17 bases between. As DNA, the CDR3 is TGTGCCAGCAGCCCGAGGGACTTTGGGGATGAAGCTTTCTTT. This translates into CASSPRDFGDEAFF.

The V and J genes are TRBV14 and TRBJ2-3; D may be TRBD1 or TRBD2 (7 bases each). With 4 bases removed from V and 1 base from J, the gap between germline ends came to 18 bases. The CDR3 extends over 17 amino acids. Germline V gene data show CDR1 as SGHDN and CDR2 as FVKESK. CDR3: CASSLLTGEGGTDTQYF. CDR3 in DNA: TGTGCCAGCAGCCTGTTAACAGGGGAGGGGGGCACAGATACGCAGTATTTT.

This clone has only a few counts. The rearrangement joins TRBV27 to TRBJ2-5, with 7 nucleotides matching TRBD2. V dropped 3 bases and J dropped 8; count of bases not matched to a gene: 9. Germline values: CDR1 MNHEY, CDR2 SMNVEV (reference sequence). The CDR3 covers 14 residues. CDR3 bases: TGTGCCAGCAGTTTGGTTGGGGGGAGGGACACCCAGTACTTC. Translated, it gives CASSLVGGRDTQYF.

The chain carries TRBV18 and TRBJ2-2; maybe TRBD2 (6 bases). Trimming cost V 6 bases and J 6 bases, with 17 bases left between them. The CDR3 runs 15 residues. Germline CDR1 KGHSH, CDR2 LQKENI. CDR3: CASSHRDSGAGELFF. The CDR3 DNA is TGTGCCAGCTCTCACCGGGACTCCGGGGCCGGGGAGCTGTTTTTT.

The V gene is TRBV5-4, the J gene TRBJ2-1; no definite D call. The CDR3 is 14 residues long. Germline V gene data show CDR1 as SGHNT and CDR2 as YYREEE (reference sequence). V was trimmed by 0 bases and J by 5 bases, leaving 9 bases between them. CDR3 loop: CASSLDRADNEQFF. DNA for the CDR3: TGTGCCAGCAGCTTGGACAGAGCCGACAATGAGCAGTTCTTC. Looking up the rest from reference TRBV5-4 and TRBJ2-1 gives the full variable domain: ETGVTQSPTHLIKTRGQQVTLRCSSQSGHNTVSWYQQALGQGPQFIFQYYREEENGRGNFPPRFSGLQFPNYSSELNVNALELDDSALYLCASSLDRADNEQFFGPGTRLTVL.

This clone came up a few times. The chain combines TRBV27 with TRBJ2-1; D is unresolved. Trimming removed 6 bases at V and 2 bases at J, with 11 bases between. Per germline, CDR1 MNHEY and CDR2 SMNVEV (reference sequence). This CDR3 is 14 amino acids long. The CDR3 sequence: CASSWGSTYNEQFF. CDR3 nucleotides: TGTGCCAGCAGCTGGGGTAGCACCTACAATGAGCAGTTCTTC.

A single count supports this clone. V is TRBV30 and J is TRBJ1-6; a weak D match, TRBD1 (5 bases). V lost 2 bases, J lost 10 bases, and 18 bases lay in between. The CDR3 is 15 residues long. In germline, CDR1 is GTSNPN, CDR2 SVGIG (reference sequence). The CDR3 DNA reads TGTGCCTGGAGTATTGGGGCCAGGGCAGAGTCACCCCTCCACTTT. Translation: CAWSIGARAESPLHF. Looking up the rest from reference TRBV30 and TRBJ1-6 gives the full variable domain: SQTIHQWPATLVQPVGSPLSLECTVEGTSNPNLYWYRQAAGRGLQLLFYSVGIGQISSEVPQNLSASRPQDRQFILSSKKLLLSDSGFYLCAWSIGARAESPLHFGNGTRLTVT.

V gene TRBV9 combines with J gene TRBJ1-1, with D hard to call. The CDR3 runs 14 residues. CDR1 is SGDLS and CDR2 is YYNGEE in the germline V gene. V lost 1 base and J 5 bases, leaving 12 bases between the germline ends. The DNA for the CDR3 is TGTGCCAGCAGCGTAACGGACGTGGGGACTGAAGCTTTCTTT. This sequence encodes CASSVTDVGTEAFF.

The chain employs TRBV4-3 and TRBJ1-1, with D unresolved. Germline lookup yields CDR1 LGHNA and CDR2 YSLEER. CDR3 length: 15 residues. V dropped 0 bases and J dropped 1 base, with 9 bases sitting between them. This chain's CDR3 is CASSQDLSENTEAFF. The CDR3 nucleotides read TGCGCCAGCAGCCAAGATCTGAGCGAGAACACTGAAGCTTTCTTT.

V and J are TRBV15 and TRBJ2-1; possible D gene TRBD1, 6 bases. Germline V gene sequence: CDR1 LNHNV, CDR2 YYDKDF (reference sequence). Trimming pared 5 bases from V and 7 bases from J, leaving 9 bases between. This CDR3 is built from 12 residues. The chain's CDR3 is CATSGTGNEQFF. CDR3 nucleotide sequence: TGTGCCACCAGCGGAACAGGGAATGAGCAGTTCTTC.

The chain has TRBV5-1 and TRBJ1-1, with a tentative D call TRBD1 (5 bases). Trimming pared 4 bases from V and 5 bases from J, leaving 21 bases between. CDR3 size: 16 residues. Germline values: CDR1 SGHRS, CDR2 YFSETQ. The CDR3 DNA reads TGCGCCAGCAGCATAACCGGGACTTTCGGAGGGACTGAAGCTTTCTTT. It specifies CASSITGTFGGTEAFF.

The V call is TRBV7-8, the J call TRBJ2-3; D possibly corresponds to TRBD1 (7 bases). Germline-derived CDR1 and CDR2 are SGHVS and FQNEAQ. V lost 5 bases, J lost 0 bases, and 18 bases lay in between. The CDR3 runs 17 residues. The CDR3: CASSNPQGGTSTDTQYF. The CDR3, as DNA: TGTGCCAGCAGCAACCCCCAGGGGGGAACTAGCACAGATACGCAGTATTTT.

The chain carries TRBV10-3 and TRBJ1-1; TRBD1 matches 7 bases. CDR1 ENHRY and CDR2 SYGVKD come from the germline V gene. V gave up 7 bases and J gave up 5 bases; unmatched junction bases: 10. The length of the CDR3 is 14 residues. CDR3 region: CAIKVSQGGTEAFF. CDR3 nucleotide sequence: TGTGCCATCAAAGTATCTCAGGGGGGAACTGAAGCTTTCTTT.

This clone was observed a few times. The chain has TRBV19 and TRBJ1-3, with D possibly matching TRBD1 (5 bases). V lost 4 bases to trimming and J lost 7 bases, with 17 bases between them. CDR3 size: 15 residues. Looked up from germline, CDR1 is LNHDA and CDR2 is SQIVND (reference sequence). In DNA, the CDR3 is TGTGCCAGTAGTACGGGAGTAGGGGTGTGGAACACCATATATTTT. Translated: CASSTGVGVWNTIYF.

This chain connects TRBV9 to TRBJ2-1; 12 nucleotides agree with TRBD2. V shed 2 bases and J 10 bases; nucleotides not matched to a gene: 4. CDR1 is SGDLS and CDR2 is YYNGEE in the germline V gene. This CDR3 region has 14 residues. The chain's CDR3 is CASSVTSGGVEQFF. CDR3 coding DNA: TGTGCCAGCAGCGTGACTAGCGGGGGCGTGGAGCAGTTCTTC.

V is TRBV30 and J is TRBJ2-5; the D gene is possibly TRBD2 (5 bases). The CDR3 has 15 residues. Germline loops: CDR1 GTSNPN, CDR2 SVGIG (reference sequence). V was cut by 0 bases and J by 3 bases, with 14 bases left in between. This chain's CDR3 is CAWSVGGGWKETQYF. The CDR3 coding sequence is TGTGCCTGGAGTGTTGGCGGCGGGTGGAAAGAGACCCAGTACTTC.

The chain links TRBV6-1 to TRBJ2-3; D is ambiguous. CDR1 is MNHNS and CDR2 is SASEGT in the germline V gene. V shed 0 bases and J shed 0 bases, with 10 bases lying between them. The CDR3 totals 16 residues. CDR3 sequence (DNA): TGTGCCAGCAGTGAAGCGATATTGGGGAGCACAGATACGCAGTATTTT. Residues: CASSEAILGSTDTQYF.

CDR3 sequence: CASSLTGDEQYF. CDR3 bases: TGTGCCAGCAGCTTAACGGGAGACGAGCAGTACTTC. This chain links TRBV11-2 with TRBJ2-7; tentatively, D is TRBD2 (6 bases). Deletions cut 2 bases from V and 5 bases from J, with 7 bases between. The CDR3 has 12 amino acids. Germline CDR1 and CDR2: SGHAT and FQNNGV.

The chain uses TRBV30 and TRBJ2-7; 7 nucleotides match TRBD1. V shed 4 bases and J 7 bases; nucleotides not matched to a gene: 7. This CDR3 is 12 amino acids long. Germline V CDR1 and CDR2: GTSNPN, SVGIG (reference sequence). In nucleotides, the CDR3 is TGTGCCTGGAACAACAGGGGTAGAGAGCAGTACTTC. It translates to CAWNNRGREQYF.

This chain joins TRBV5-1 and TRBJ2-3; TRBD1 agrees at 10 bases. Losses at the gene ends were 3 bases for V and 4 bases for J; bases not matched to a gene: 5. Germline V gives CDR1 SGHRS, CDR2 YFSETQ. The CDR3 runs to 15 residues. This CDR3 reads CASSSRQGAADTQYF. CDR3 DNA: TGCGCCAGCAGCTCAAGACAGGGGGCAGCAGATACGCAGTATTTT.

J is TRBJ2-3 and V is TRBV18; no firm D call. V was trimmed by 3 bases and J by 2 bases, leaving 9 bases between them. The CDR3 runs to 14 residues. CDR1 and CDR2 (germline): KGHSH, LQKENI. The CDR3 sequence: CASSPETITDTQYF. CDR3 coding DNA: TGTGCCAGCTCACCGGAGACAATCACAGATACGCAGTATTTT.

The CDR3 DNA sequence: TGTGCCTGGAGTTCACCCTTTCAGGGAAACACTGAAGCTTTCTTT. Translation gives CAWSSPFQGNTEAFF. The J gene is TRBJ1-1, the V gene TRBV30; TRBD1 is a possible D gene (5 bases). The CDR3 has 15 residues. Trimming pared 2 bases from V and 2 bases from J, leaving 15 bases between. The germline V gene has CDR1 GTSNPN and CDR2 SVGIG (reference sequence).

This chain connects TRBV5-4 to TRBJ2-1; 9 bases are shared with TRBD2. Germline loops: CDR1 SGHNT, CDR2 YYREEE (reference sequence). Trimming removed 4 bases from V and 8 bases from J; junction bases left unmatched: 16. The CDR3 totals 17 residues. For the CDR3, the DNA is TGTGCCAGCAGCCCGATGGTGGTTCAAGCGGGGGGTGATGAGCAGTTCTTC. Residues: CASSPMVVQAGGDEQFF.